This TCR beta chain was sequenced in a study of CD4 T cell repertoires in COVID-19. Broader study findings: Suggested intraclonal diversification: top SARS-CoV-2-reactive clonotypes appeared in two or three memory subsets.

Here immunoSEQ multiplex PCR was the method, and the copy in TCRdb shows in-frame clones only, minus some. The data contain roughly 23,000 clones, roughly 87% of them singletons. No culture step preceded sequencing of the ex vivo isolated memory T cells. On this clone: Its antigen is undetermined.

This clonotype was sampled from a human donor who had COVID-19. Sequenced here: central memory CD4+ T cells from blood, sampled before the COVID-19 pandemic.

CDR3 bases: TGTGCCAGCAGCGTTGCGGGACTAGCGATCGAGCAGTACTTC. This sequence encodes CASSVAGLAIEQYF. The J gene is TRBJ2-7, the V gene TRBV5-6, with 10 bases that match TRBD2. Per germline, CDR1 SGHDT and CDR2 YYEEEE. The junction had 7 bases not matched to a gene; V was cut back by 4 bases and J by 6 bases. This CDR3 comprises 14 residues.